This entry lists 18 T cell receptor beta chains sequenced from one sample in a study of T cells in Graves' hyperthyroidism and ophthalmopathy. Using RNA transcripts as the source, TCR beta CDR3 regions were amplified. The HTBI primer set was used in a first-round RT-PCR of the TCR CDR3. TCRdb used MiXCR to reprocess the multiplex PCR reads, holding one entry per CDR3 protein. Seen here are fewer than 350,000 distinct CDR3 sequences, 13% to 15% observed once, and the top ten hold roughly 31%. Sequences were obtained from blood. The receptors originated from a woman between 45 and 60 years old with Graves' hyperthyroidism that later progressed to Graves' ophthalmopathy.

Comments on this clonotype: The junction shows a germline mismatch at one end, possibly a read error. This chain joins TRBV25-1 and TRBJ1-3, with D hard to call. Germline V gene data show CDR1 as MGHDK and CDR2 as SYGVNS. The CDR3 is 14 amino acids. The CDR3: CASSEFSFGNTICF. The CDR3 region has the DNA TGTGCCAGCAGTGAATTCTCTTTTGGAAACACCATATGTTTT.

This clonotype was counted a few times. The chain employs TRBV5-1 and TRBJ2-1; 7 bases match TRBD2. This CDR3 is built from 12 residues. Germline V gene sequence: CDR1 SGHRS, CDR2 YFSETQ. V was pared by 5 bases and J by 10 bases, with 6 bases of the junction left unmatched. The CDR3 DNA is TGCGCCAGCAGTGAGCCAGCGGGAGAGCAGTTCTTC. It specifies CASSEPAGEQFF. The whole variable domain, remainder taken from reference TRBV5-1 and TRBJ2-1, is KAGVTQTPRYLIKTRGQQVTLSCSPISGHRSVSWYQQTPGQGLQFLFEYFSETQRNKGNFPGRFSGRQFSNSRSEMNVSTLELGDSALYLCASSEPAGEQFFGPGTRLTVL.

Remarks on this clonotype: Sequence at one end of the junction differs from germline and may be a read error. J is TRBJ2-1 and V is TRBV28; 8 bases align to TRBD2. Germline CDR1 MDHEN, CDR2 SYDVKM. There are 13 residues in the CDR3. CDR3 DNA sequence: TGTGCCAGCAGACGGACTAGCTACGATGAGCAGTTCTTC. Translation gives CASRRTSYDEQFF.

The table lists this clonotype with many counts. The chain links TRBV29-1 to TRBJ2-7; 7 bases agree with TRBD2. Trimming cost V 6 bases and J 2 bases; bases outside gene matches: 16. CDR1 is SQVTM and CDR2 is ANQGSEA in the germline V gene. The CDR3 spans 16 residues. CDR3 nucleotides: TGCAGCGTCCTATCGCCCGGACTAGATTACCCCTACGAGCAGTACTTC. This translates into CSVLSPGLDYPYEQYF.

The sample holds many counts of this clonotype. The V gene is TRBV6-1, the J gene TRBJ2-2; the D gene is possibly TRBD2 (5 bases). Germline assignment: CDR1 MNHNS and CDR2 SASEGT. Trimming cost V 4 bases and J 0 bases, with 9 bases left between them. The CDR3 has 15 amino acids. The CDR3 DNA reads as TGTGCCAGCAGTGCGGACTCTCCGAACACCGGGGAGCTGTTTTTT. It encodes CASSADSPNTGELFF.

This clonotype was seen many times. The chain carries TRBV3-1 and TRBJ1-4; no clear D. The V and J ends lost 1 base and 6 bases respectively, with 6 bases between them. The CDR3 loop spans 13 amino acids. CDR1 is LGHDT and CDR2 is YNNKEL in the germline V gene (reference sequence). The CDR3 here is CASSQVTDEKLFF. Here the CDR3 DNA reads TGTGCCAGCAGCCAAGTGACGGATGAAAAACTGTTTTTT.

The chain has TRBV20-1 and TRBJ2-2; D call uncertain. The CDR3 is 11 amino acids. V lost 0 bases and J lost 6, with 2 bases in between. Germline lookup yields CDR1 DFQATT and CDR2 SNEGSKA (reference sequence). CDR3 region: CSARDSGELFF. The CDR3 region has the DNA TGCAGTGCTAGAGATTCCGGGGAGCTGTTTTTT.

This clonotype has ten or more counts. The rearrangement joins TRBV12-3 or TRBV12-4 to TRBJ2-1, with 7 bases matching TRBD1. CDR3 length equals 13 residues. Trimming cost V 1 base and J 7 bases; bases outside gene matches: 1. DNA of the CDR3: TGTGCCAGCAGTTTAGAGGGGGCGAATGAGCAGTTCTTC. This encodes CASSLEGANEQFF.

This clonotype has a count of ten or more. This chain joins TRBV2 and TRBJ2-1; no firm D call. V was pared by 4 bases and J by 6 bases, with 4 bases between. The CDR3 is 11 residues long. The germline V gene encodes CDR1 SNHLY and CDR2 FYNNEI. The CDR3 loop is CASSGTNEQFF. CDR3 DNA: TGTGCCAGCAGTGGCACCAATGAGCAGTTCTTC.

This clonotype was seen many times. The chain uses TRBV24-1 and TRBJ2-4, with 7 nucleotides matching TRBD2. This CDR3 region has 13 residues. The V gene end was trimmed by 4 bases and the J gene end by 9 bases; junction bases not matched to a gene: 5. From germline, CDR1 is KGHDR and CDR2 SFDVKD. DNA of the CDR3: TGTGCCACCAGTGAAAGCGGGGCGGCCATTCAGTACTTC. Protein: CATSESGAAIQYF.

The CDR3 loop is CASSLLGQGNTEAFF. The CDR3 DNA reads TGTGCCAGCAGTTTATTGGGACAGGGGAACACTGAAGCTTTCTTT. The rearrangement links TRBV28 to TRBJ1-1, with 9 bases identical to TRBD1. V dropped 1 base and J dropped 1; count of bases not matched to a gene: 1. Germline loops: CDR1 MDHEN, CDR2 SYDVKM. CDR3 length: 15 amino acids.

This clonotype has more than one count but fewer than ten. The chain joins TRBV9 to TRBJ2-4; the match to TRBD1 covers 9 bases. Germline loops: CDR1 SGDLS, CDR2 YYNGEE. The V gene end was trimmed by 3 bases and the J gene end by 3 bases; junction bases not matched to a gene: 10. This CDR3 is 17 amino acids long. This chain's CDR3 is CASSAPRDREVKNIQYF. In DNA, the CDR3 is TGTGCCAGCAGCGCCCCCCGGGACAGGGAGGTCAAAAACATTCAGTACTTC. The full variable domain, completed using reference TRBV9 and TRBJ2-4, is DSGVTQTPKHLITATGQRVTLRCSPRSGDLSVYWYQQSLDQGLQFLIQYYNGEERAKGNILERFSAQQFPDLHSELNLSSLELGDSALYFCASSAPRDREVKNIQYFGAGTRLSVL.

This clonotype was counted at least ten times. The chain employs TRBV20-1 and TRBJ2-1; D gene ambiguous. V was trimmed by 4 bases and J by 2 bases, leaving 12 bases between them. This CDR3 is 14 amino acids long. Germline CDR1 is DFQATT and CDR2 is SNEGSKA (reference sequence). The CDR3 sequence: CSAMPVSAYNEQFF. The DNA of the CDR3 is TGCAGTGCTATGCCCGTCTCAGCCTACAATGAGCAGTTCTTC.

This clonotype occurred a few times. V gene TRBV4-1 combines with J gene TRBJ2-3, with 8 bases that match TRBD2. The J segment lost 4 bases and the V segment lost 1 base, leaving 7 bases of the junction unmatched. The CDR3 loop spans 16 amino acids. Germline lookup yields CDR1 MGHRA and CDR2 YSYEKL. CDR3 DNA: TGCGCCAGCAGCCAAGTTGTGACTAGCGTAGCAGATACGCAGTATTTT. This sequence encodes CASSQVVTSVADTQYF.

In its sample, this clonotype was seen once. Germline and junction disagree at one end, which may indicate a read error. This rearrangement joins TRBV11-2 to TRBJ2-7, with D maybe TRBD2 (6 bases). The CDR3 is 16 amino acids. Germline values: CDR1 SGHAT, CDR2 FQNNGV. CDR3 sequence reads: CASSLAGTVGSYEQYF. In nucleotides, the CDR3 is TGTGCCAGCAGTTTAGCCGGGACGGTCGGGAGCTACGAGCAGTACTTC.

This clonotype was picked up many times. The chain combines TRBV6-1 with TRBJ2-7, with D possibly TRBD1 on 5 matching bases. The CDR3 length is 14 residues. CDR1 and CDR2 from the germline V gene are MNHNS and SASEGT. V was trimmed by 5 bases and J by 8 bases, leaving 19 bases between them. CDR3 nucleotide sequence: TGTGCCAGCAGTTCTGACCGGACATTGGGCAAGCAGTACTTC. This translates into CASSSDRTLGKQYF.

There are many counts of this clonotype. The chain joins TRBV7-8 to TRBJ1-6; D is uncertain. Between the trimmed V and J ends, which lost 4 bases and 11 bases, there was a span of 18 bases. The CDR3 contains 15 residues. Germline V gene lookup returns CDR1 SGHVS and CDR2 FQNEAQ. The CDR3 spells CASSWMGESATPLHF. CDR3 bases: TGTGCCAGCAGCTGGATGGGTGAATCCGCGACACCCCTCCACTTT.

The chain employs TRBV6-1 and TRBJ1-5; 10 bases line up with TRBD1. The germline gives CDR1 MNHNS, CDR2 SASEGT. With 5 bases clipped from V and 5 bases from J, the junction kept 6 bases outside the gene matches. There are 15 residues in the CDR3. As DNA, the CDR3 is TGTGCCAGCAGTTCACTAGGGACAGGGGATCAGCCCCAGCATTTT. It encodes CASSSLGTGDQPQHF.